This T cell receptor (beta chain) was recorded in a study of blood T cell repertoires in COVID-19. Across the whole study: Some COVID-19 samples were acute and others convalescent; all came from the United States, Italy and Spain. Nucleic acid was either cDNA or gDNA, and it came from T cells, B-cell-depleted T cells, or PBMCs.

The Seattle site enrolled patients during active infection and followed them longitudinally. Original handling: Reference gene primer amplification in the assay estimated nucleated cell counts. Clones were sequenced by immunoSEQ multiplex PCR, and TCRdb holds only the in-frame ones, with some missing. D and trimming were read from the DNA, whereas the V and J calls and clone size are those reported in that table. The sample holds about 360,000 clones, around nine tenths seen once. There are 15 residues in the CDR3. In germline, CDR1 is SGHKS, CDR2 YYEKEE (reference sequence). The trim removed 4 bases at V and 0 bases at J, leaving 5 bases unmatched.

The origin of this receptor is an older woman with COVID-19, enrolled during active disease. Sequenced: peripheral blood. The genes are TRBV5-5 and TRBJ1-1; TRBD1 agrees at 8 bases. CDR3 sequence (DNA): TGTGCCAGCAGCAACAACAGGGGGATGAACACTGAAGCTTTCTTT. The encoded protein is CASSNNRGMNTEAFF.